This note documents a single T cell receptor beta chain sequence. It has no known antigen specificity. Per-base quality was not reported, and no clone a single base away is much larger than it. The cohort consisted of some 670 healthy bone marrow donors. Cohort members were all nominally healthy when sampled, although unrecorded immune exposures were likely present. The donor was CMV seronegative and was included in the group of a few hundred seronegative cohort members. Every donor gave a peripheral blood sample, and the peripheral blood mononuclear cells from that sample were used for TCR beta sequencing. The Qiagen DNeasy Blood Extraction Kit was used to extract genomic DNA from the blood cell samples. This sample was included in a study of cytomegalovirus exposure and HLA in healthy donors (dated by TCRdb to about 2017). As for the study more broadly: According to an earlier analysis of a few hundred of the donors, about 179 million T cells yielded roughly 100 million unique TCR beta sequences and approximately 300 Gb of sequence data. In a later analysis, previously published TCR beta repertoires from several hundred donors were re-analyzed and high-resolution HLA genotyping was added so that TCR occurrence patterns could be studied. An earlier analysis of fewer than 700 of the donors applied high-throughput TCR beta sequencing to assess whether each TCR beta V gene segment acted as functional or pseudogenic. The number of donors typed differed by locus, with about 629-640 for A, B, C, DRB1 and DQB1, roughly 550 for DQA1, 600 to 610 for DPA1, and some 440 for DPB1. HLA typing covered class I and class II loci at four-digit resolution. Every repertoire in the discovery cohort had been generated on one and the same sequencing platform. An early release covering 550 to 700 HLA-typed donors comprised about 290 gigabases of sequencing data and around 85 million unique TCR sequences. Alongside the repertoire data, information on donor age, sex, ethnicity and CMV serostatus was compiled. A later genetic analysis used genome-wide SNP genotypes for about three fifths of the 666 donors, treating that subset as a discovery cohort. The genetic ancestry cluster associated with self-reported Caucasian donors included over 65% of the 300 to 450 genotyped donors. To predict cytomegalovirus infection status, the study brought together high-throughput TCR immunosequencing, statistical association of individual TCRs with disease status, and machine learning. The aim of the study was to test whether cataloging public T cell receptors could identify signatures of past pathogen exposure. Four to six DR-DQ haplotypes were handled as single units for association and clustering, since linkage in the cohort was strong. Besides the first cohort of 666 subjects, a separate validation cohort made up of roughly 120 different subjects was used. In the later analysis, no new phenotypic data were used to find candidate immune exposures; instead, reliance was placed on TCR beta sequences and their occurrence across donors. On average, roughly 250,000 unique TCR beta nucleotide sequences were sequenced per donor among 398 genotyped donors of the cohort, with 15% to 20% of those sequences being non-productive. The study profiled the T cell repertoires of 550 to 700 subjects by immunosequencing and related them to cytomegalovirus serostatus. Overall results and qualifications from the work: Most TCR sequences were observed very rarely across donors, whereas some public TCRs were present in many individuals. According to a later analysis, parvovirus B19, influenza, CMV and Epstein-Barr virus appeared linked to several top co-occurrence clusters. In a later analysis, most CMV-associated TCR beta chains were found to appear HLA-restricted, with HLA associations seemingly driven largely by CMV exposure. In a later genetic analysis, fewer N-insertions in productive TCRs were reported among donors in an Asian-associated ancestry cluster than the roughly 700-donor mean. A later analysis found that TCR association rates varied across HLA loci, with DRB1 alleles showing the most associated TCRs and HLA-C alleles the fewest. In a later genetic analysis, a missense DCLRE1C variant was associated with V-gene and J-gene trimming of TCR beta chains, and the association was replicated in an independent cohort. Broadly in line with IMGT annotations, most TCR beta V segments showed up in productive rearrangements about 87% or about 30% of the time in an earlier analysis of 587 of the donors. A further reported finding was that TCR beta sequences accurately predicted the HLA-A and HLA-B alleles for most subjects in the first cohort. A total of 150 to 200 TCR beta chains were listed by the study as associated with cytomegalovirus. In vitro tests confirmed that a few of the cytomegalovirus-associated TCR beta chains recognize cytomegalovirus antigens. A later analysis associated around 16,000 TCR beta sequences with specific HLA alleles at a false discovery rate of 0.05. When HLA alleles, especially DR and DQ, strongly co-occurred, attributing TCR associations to individual alleles was difficult. Only TCR beta chains were sequenced in this cohort, and the absence of alpha or paired-chain data limited detectable features. For the cohort, immune exposure information was limited to CMV serostatus. The authors suggested that the approach could potentially be generalized to other disease states and immunological phenotypes. The 87-base-pair reads could not distinguish some IMGT-functional V segments, including TRBV6-2 and TRBV6-3, so those segments were excluded. The sequencing pipeline was judged likely to have produced a cluster of highly shared sequence variants as a technical artifact. In a later analysis, HLA-associated TCR beta chains were found to be more clonally expanded and to have lower generation probabilities than equally common non-associated chains. Correlated functional status among segregating V segments might reflect linkage disequilibrium, but an unknown experimental factor could not be ruled out. HLA typing was unavailable for some donors at each locus, so association tests used only the typed subset. Because counts were too low, approximately 18 rarely observed V segments, including chromosome 9 orphons, were excluded from the earlier analysis of 587 of the donors. Roughly uniform sequencing depth across donors was assumed in presence/absence analyses, although this assumption may not hold. Cytomegalovirus status was reported to be diagnosed by the classifier with high specificity and sensitivity in both the original and validation cohorts.

Reading the germline V gene gives CDR1 SGHAT and CDR2 FQNNGV. The trim is 5 bases for V and 5 bases for J, with a gap of 18 bases between the germline ends. From its cysteine to its phenylalanine, the CDR3 spans 15 amino acids. Just the 45-base CDR3 DNA is kept, in frame starting at base 1. The library came from the immunoSEQ multiplex PCR assay. The multiplex PCR relied on a mix of 60 forward primers for TCR Vbeta segments and 13 reverse primers for TCR Jbeta segments. Amplification of the CDR3 region of rearranged TCR beta genes was performed with a multiplex PCR assay on genomic DNA. Amplified TCR beta libraries were sequenced as 87-base-pair reads on the Illumina HiSeq System. In the paper's pipeline: A later analysis counted about 80 million unique TCR beta chains across the roughly 700 repertoires, and approximately 11 million of these chains were shared by at least two donors. A nearest-neighbor algorithm error-corrected the raw reads and collapsed the reads into unique sequences, merging closely related sequences to remove PCR and sequencing errors. Alignment of CDR3 sequences to IMGT reference sequences was used to assign V, D and J gene segments. For a sequence to be retained, a match of at least six nucleotides was required to both a V gene segment and a J gene segment. Rearrangements were called productive when the CDR3 lacked stop codons and stayed in frame with V and J; all others were non-productive. CDR3 was defined by IMGT convention, running from the second conserved V-encoded cysteine to the conserved J-encoded phenylalanine. Sequences without an unambiguous match to a single V gene segment were excluded from the earlier analysis of a few hundred of the donors. An earlier analysis of fewer than 750 of the donors classified V segments as functional when productive rearrangements were above 56.7% and as segregating when the standard deviation between donors was above 5%. A statistical classification framework was built for diagnosing cytomegalovirus status from the catalog of TCR beta chain sequences. V and J gene assignment, in a later analysis, came from comparing TCR nucleotide sequences with IMGT/GENE-DB human TR gene sequences. A later analysis assigned CDR3 sequences and most-parsimonious VDJ recombination scenarios with the TCRdist pipeline. In a later analysis, every TCR beta chain was defined by the combination of its CDR3 amino acid sequence and its V-gene family, and reads without a unique V-gene family were dropped. As a way to deal with suspected cross-contamination and a sequencing artifact, a later analysis dropped under 600 nucleotide sequences that were highly shared and had low generation probability. For each public chain, a later analysis derived a clonal expansion index from normalized ranks of inferred template counts within each repertoire. A later analysis computed generation probabilities with a VDJ recombination model fitted to out-of-frame rearrangements, and checked the results against IGoR. In a later analysis, hypergeometric tests were used to score TCR-TCR, TCR-HLA and TCR-CMV co-occurrence, with a repertoire-size bias correction applied to TCR pairs. A later analysis estimated false discovery rates by permuting HLA or CMV assignments 20 times. In a later analysis, co-occurring TCRs were grouped using DBSCAN, with TCRdist sequence similarity added in when clustering inside HLA-allele-positive subsets. For co-occurrence clustering, repertoires with fewer than 30,000 or more than 120,000 public chains were excluded, along with about five repertoires with anomalous nucleotide sharing. TCRdb took over this immuneACCESS table, retaining in-frame rearrangements with V and J assigned. Such tables are incomplete; in checked studies, under half of the missing clones stem from an unresolved V gene, and the remainder is unexplained. V and J calls plus clone size are reproduced from that table; the DNA served to infer D and trimming. Within this sample are about 180,000 clones, with about four fifths of them counted one time only. The ten biggest clones cover roughly 2% of the sample.

Sequences were obtained from PBMCs. This chain joins TRBV11-2 to TRBJ1-1, and the D gene may be TRBD1, 6 bases matching. The receptor comes from a woman in her 30s in good health and CMV-seronegative. The DNA sequence is given as TGTGCCAGCAGCCCCTCCCCCGACAGGCGTACTGAAGCTTTCTTT. Its translation reads: CASSPSPDRRTEAFF.